This T cell receptor beta chain was profiled in a study of blood T cell repertoires in COVID-19. Background on the study: Both acute and convalescent COVID-19 samples were obtained from the United States, Italy and Spain. In each case, the material was cDNA or gDNA derived from T cells, B-cell-depleted T cells, or PBMCs.

Germline CDR1 and CDR2: KGHSH and LQKENI. The CDR3 is 13 residues long. Trimming cost V 5 bases and J 0 bases, with 4 bases left between them. Per the study methods: Reference gene primer amplification gave nucleated cell count estimates. Generated by immunoSEQ multiplex PCR, the TCRdb table keeps only in-frame clones and is missing some. V, J and clone size are those of that table, while D and trimming were read from the DNA. The table lists 35,000 to 40,000 clones, roughly 86% of them singletons. Sample: peripheral blood. This TCR was sampled from a human donor in a cohort sampled during active COVID-19. The chain is built from TRBV18 and TRBJ1-4; D uncertain. The DNA for the CDR3 is TGTGCCAGCTCAGTTACAACTAATGAAAAACTGTTTTTT. The encoded protein is CASSVTTNEKLFF.